This TCR beta chain was observed in a study of blood T cells in healthy people across ages. Study-wide results and caveats: It was found that TCR beta diversity correlated strongly with the percentage of naive T cells.

Isolation yielded PBMCs, at least 6 million per sample, in every case. Points on this clonotype: Its matching antigen is unknown.

Through a sample-barcoded 5' primer and a J-beta primer mix, a second PCR was run for 7 to 11 cycles. Each CDR3 protein is one row after TCRdb ran MiXCR on the 5' RACE reads. The data contain hundreds of thousands of distinct CDR3 sequences, around two fifths of them singletons. The CDR3 is 14 residues long. In germline, CDR1 is SGHVS, CDR2 FQNEAQ. Trimming removed 1 base at V and 8 bases at J, with 14 bases between. This TCR was sampled from a man in his 60s in good health. Source material: blood. The chain has TRBV7-8 and TRBJ1-2, with TRBD1 as a possible D gene (6 bases). Here the CDR3 DNA reads TGTGCCAGCAGCTTAGATTGGGGGGCTGAAGGCTACACCTTC. It translates to CASSLDWGAEGYTF.